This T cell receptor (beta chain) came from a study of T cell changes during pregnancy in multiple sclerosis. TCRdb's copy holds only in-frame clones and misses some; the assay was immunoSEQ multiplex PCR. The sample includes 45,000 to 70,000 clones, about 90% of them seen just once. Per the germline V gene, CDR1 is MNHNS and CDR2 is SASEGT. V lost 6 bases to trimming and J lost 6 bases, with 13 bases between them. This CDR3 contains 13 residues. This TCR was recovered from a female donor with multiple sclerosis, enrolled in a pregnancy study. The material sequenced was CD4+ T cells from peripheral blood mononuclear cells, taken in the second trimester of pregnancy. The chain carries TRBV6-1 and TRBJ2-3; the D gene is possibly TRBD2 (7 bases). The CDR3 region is CASRGGASDTQYF. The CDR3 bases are TGTGCCAGCAGAGGGGGGGCGAGCGATACGCAGTATTTT.